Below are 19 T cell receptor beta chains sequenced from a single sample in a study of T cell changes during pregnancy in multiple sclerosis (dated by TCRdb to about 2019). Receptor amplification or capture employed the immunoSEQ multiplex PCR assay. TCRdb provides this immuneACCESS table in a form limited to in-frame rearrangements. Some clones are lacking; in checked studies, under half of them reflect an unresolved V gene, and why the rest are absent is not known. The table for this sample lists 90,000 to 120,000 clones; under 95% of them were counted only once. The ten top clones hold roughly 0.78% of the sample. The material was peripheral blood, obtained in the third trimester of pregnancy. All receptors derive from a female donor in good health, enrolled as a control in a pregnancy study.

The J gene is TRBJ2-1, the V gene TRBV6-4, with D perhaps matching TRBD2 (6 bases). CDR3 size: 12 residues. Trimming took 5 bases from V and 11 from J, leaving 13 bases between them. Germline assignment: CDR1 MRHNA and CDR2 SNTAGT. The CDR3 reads CASSQYGGKQFF. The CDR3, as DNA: TGTGCCAGCAGTCAGTATGGCGGGAAGCAGTTCTTC.

The CDR3 is CASSDSSTGELFF. As DNA, the CDR3 is TGTGCCAGCAGTGACTCGAGCACCGGGGAGCTGTTTTTT. The chain joins TRBV6-4 to TRBJ2-2, with D unclear. The ends were cut back, 0 bases at V and 4 bases at J, with 3 bases in the middle. The CDR3 runs to 13 residues. Germline loops: CDR1 MRHNA, CDR2 SNTAGT.

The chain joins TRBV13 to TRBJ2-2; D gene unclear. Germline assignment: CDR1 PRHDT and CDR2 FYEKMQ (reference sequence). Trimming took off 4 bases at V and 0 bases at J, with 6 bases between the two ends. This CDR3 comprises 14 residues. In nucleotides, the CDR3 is TGTGCCAGCAGCTCTAGGACGAACACCGGGGAGCTGTTTTTT. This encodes CASSSRTNTGELFF.

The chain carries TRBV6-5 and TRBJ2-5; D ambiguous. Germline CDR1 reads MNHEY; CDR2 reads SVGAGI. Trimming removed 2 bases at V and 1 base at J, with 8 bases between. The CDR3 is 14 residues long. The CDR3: CASSYGRFQETQYF. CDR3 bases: TGTGCCAGCAGTTACGGCCGTTTCCAAGAGACCCAGTACTTC.

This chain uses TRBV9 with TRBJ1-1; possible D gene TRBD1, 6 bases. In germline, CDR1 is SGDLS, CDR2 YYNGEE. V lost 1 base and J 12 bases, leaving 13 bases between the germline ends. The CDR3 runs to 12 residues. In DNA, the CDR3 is TGTGCCAGCAGCGTAATACAGGGTAAATCTTTCTTT. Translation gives CASSVIQGKSFF. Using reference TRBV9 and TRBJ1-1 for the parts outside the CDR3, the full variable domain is DSGVTQTPKHLITATGQRVTLRCSPRSGDLSVYWYQQSLDQGLQFLIQYYNGEERAKGNILERFSAQQFPDLHSELNLSSLELGDSALYFCASSVIQGKSFFGQGTRLTVV.

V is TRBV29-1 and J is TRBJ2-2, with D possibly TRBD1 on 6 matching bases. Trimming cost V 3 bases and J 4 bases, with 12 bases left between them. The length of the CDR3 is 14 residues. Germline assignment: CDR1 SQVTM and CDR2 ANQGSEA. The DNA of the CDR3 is TGCAGCGTTGACTTCAGGGGATCCACCGGGGAGCTGTTTTTT. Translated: CSVDFRGSTGELFF.

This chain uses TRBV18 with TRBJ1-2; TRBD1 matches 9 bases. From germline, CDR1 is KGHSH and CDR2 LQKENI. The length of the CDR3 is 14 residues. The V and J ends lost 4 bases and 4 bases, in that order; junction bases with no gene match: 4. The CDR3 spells CASSQTGQGYGYTF. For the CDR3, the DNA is TGTGCCAGCTCACAAACGGGACAGGGCTATGGCTACACCTTC. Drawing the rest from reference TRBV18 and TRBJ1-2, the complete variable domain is NAGVMQNPRHLVRRRGQEARLRCSPMKGHSHVYWYRQLPEEGLKFMVYLQKENIIDESGMPKERFSAEFPKEGPSILRIQQVVRGDSAAYFCASSQTGQGYGYTFGSGTRLTVV.

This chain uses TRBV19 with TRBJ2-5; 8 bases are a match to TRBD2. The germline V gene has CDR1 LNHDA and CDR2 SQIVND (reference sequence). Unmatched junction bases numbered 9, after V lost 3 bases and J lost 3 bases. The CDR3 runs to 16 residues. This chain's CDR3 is CASSILLAGGKETQYF. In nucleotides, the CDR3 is TGTGCCAGTAGTATTTTATTGGCGGGGGGAAAAGAGACCCAGTACTTC.

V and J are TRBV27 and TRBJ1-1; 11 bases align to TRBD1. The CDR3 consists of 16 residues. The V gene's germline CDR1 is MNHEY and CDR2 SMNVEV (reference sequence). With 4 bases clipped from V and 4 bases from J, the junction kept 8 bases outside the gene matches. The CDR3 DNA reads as TGTGCCAGCAGTTCCGCCGGGACAGGGGGACGCACTGAAGCTTTCTTT. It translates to CASSSAGTGGRTEAFF.

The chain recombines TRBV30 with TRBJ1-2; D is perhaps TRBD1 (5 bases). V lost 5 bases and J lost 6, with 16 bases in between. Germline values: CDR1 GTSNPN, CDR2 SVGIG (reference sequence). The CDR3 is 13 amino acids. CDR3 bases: TGTGCCTGGGTTAGACCCAGGGAACATGGCTACACCTTC. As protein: CAWVRPREHGYTF.

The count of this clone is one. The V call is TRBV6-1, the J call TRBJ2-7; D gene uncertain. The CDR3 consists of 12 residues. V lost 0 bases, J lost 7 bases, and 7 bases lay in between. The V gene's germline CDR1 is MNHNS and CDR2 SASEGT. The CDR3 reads CASSEAAGEQYF. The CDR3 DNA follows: TGTGCCAGCAGTGAAGCGGCCGGGGAGCAGTACTTC.

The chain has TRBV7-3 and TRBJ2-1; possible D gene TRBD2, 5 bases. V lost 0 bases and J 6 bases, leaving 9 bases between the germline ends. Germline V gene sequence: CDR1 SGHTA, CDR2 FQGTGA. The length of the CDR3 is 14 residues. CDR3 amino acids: CASSLTLGSNEQFF. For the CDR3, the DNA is TGTGCCAGCAGCTTAACGTTAGGGAGCAATGAGCAGTTCTTC.

In nucleotides, the CDR3 is TGTGCCAGCAGCCCCGGACAGGGGAAAGGAGGAGAGACCCAGTACTTC. The encoded protein is CASSPGQGKGGETQYF. V is TRBV11-3 and J is TRBJ2-5, with 9 nucleotides matching TRBD1. CDR3 size: 16 residues. J was trimmed by 4 bases and V by 5 bases; bases with no gene match: 11. Germline lookup yields CDR1 SGHNT and CDR2 YENEEA. Full variable domain (remainder filled in from reference TRBV11-3 and TRBJ2-5): EAGVVQSPRYKIIEKKQPVAFWCNPISGHNTLYWYLQNLGQGPELLIRYENEEAVDDSQLPKDRFSAERLKGVDSTLKIQPAELGDSAVYLCASSPGQGKGGETQYFGPGTRLLVL.

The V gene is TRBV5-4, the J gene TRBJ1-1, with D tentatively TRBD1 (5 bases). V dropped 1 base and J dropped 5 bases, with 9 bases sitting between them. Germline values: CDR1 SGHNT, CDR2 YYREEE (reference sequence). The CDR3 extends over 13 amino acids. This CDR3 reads CASSLSQGTEAFF. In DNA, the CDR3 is TGTGCCAGCAGCTTGTCTCAGGGTACTGAAGCTTTCTTT.

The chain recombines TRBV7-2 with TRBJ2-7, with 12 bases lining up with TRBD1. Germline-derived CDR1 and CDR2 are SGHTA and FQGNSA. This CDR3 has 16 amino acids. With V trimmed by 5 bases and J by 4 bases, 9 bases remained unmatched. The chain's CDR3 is CASSNYPGQGAYEQYF. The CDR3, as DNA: TGTGCCAGCAGCAATTATCCGGGACAGGGGGCGTACGAGCAGTACTTC. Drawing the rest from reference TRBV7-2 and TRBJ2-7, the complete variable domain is GAGVSQSPSNKVTEKGKDVELRCDPISGHTALYWYRQSLGQGLEFLIYFQGNSAPDKSGLPSDRFSAERTGGSVSTLTIQRTQQEDSAVYLCASSNYPGQGAYEQYFGPGTRLTVT.

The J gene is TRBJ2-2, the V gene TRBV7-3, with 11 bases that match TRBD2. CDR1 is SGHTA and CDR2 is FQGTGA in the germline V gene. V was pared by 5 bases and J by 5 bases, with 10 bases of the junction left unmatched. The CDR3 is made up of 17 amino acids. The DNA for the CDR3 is TGTGCCAGCAGCCCAGATACCGGGACTAGCGGAACCGGGGAGCTGTTTTTT. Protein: CASSPDTGTSGTGELFF.

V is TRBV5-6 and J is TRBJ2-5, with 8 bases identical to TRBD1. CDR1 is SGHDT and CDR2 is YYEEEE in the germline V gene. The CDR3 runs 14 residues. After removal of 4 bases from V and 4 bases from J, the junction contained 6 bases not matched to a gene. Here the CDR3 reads CASSEDRVGETQYF. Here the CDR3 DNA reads TGTGCCAGCAGCGAGGACAGGGTTGGAGAGACCCAGTACTTC.

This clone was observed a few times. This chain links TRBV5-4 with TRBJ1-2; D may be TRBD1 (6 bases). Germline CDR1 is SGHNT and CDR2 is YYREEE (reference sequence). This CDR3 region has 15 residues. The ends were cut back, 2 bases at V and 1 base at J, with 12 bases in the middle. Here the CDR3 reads CASSLGGGGNYGYTF. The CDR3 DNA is TGTGCCAGCAGCTTAGGAGGGGGGGGTAACTATGGCTACACCTTC.

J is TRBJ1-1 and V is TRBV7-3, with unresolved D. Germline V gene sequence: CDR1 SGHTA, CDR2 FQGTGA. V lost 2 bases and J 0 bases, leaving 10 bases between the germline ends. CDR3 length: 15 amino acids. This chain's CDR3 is CASSLDFGLNTEAFF. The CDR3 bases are TGTGCCAGCAGCTTAGACTTCGGTCTGAACACTGAAGCTTTCTTT.